Sequencing of this T cell receptor (beta chain) was carried out in a study of early T cells in non-severe SARS-CoV-2 infection. Study details: Sequencing targeted bulk RNA from unsorted whole blood, leaving chains unpaired.

This CDR3 contains 13 residues. V was clipped by 11 bases and J by 0 bases, with 14 bases between them. Germline CDR1 is MDHEN and CDR2 is SYDVKM. Regarding the study as a whole: VDJdb matches were skewed toward anti-spike CD8 T cell responses.

This clonotype was found a few times. Its antigen is as yet unknown. Unique molecular identifiers tagged individual cDNA molecules. A single record per CDR3 protein comes from TCRdb applying MiXCR to the 5' RACE reads. The sample holds around 98,000 distinct CDR3 sequences; about 11% are singletons and the top ten take 5.1%. This receptor was obtained from an adult who was a healthcare worker with PCR-confirmed SARS-CoV-2 infection or an uninfected control (not recorded which). The specimen was whole blood. V and J are TRBV28 and TRBJ2-7, with D unresolved. The CDR3 region has the DNA TGTGCCTCCGTTCGGGCGAGCTCCTACGAGCAGTACTTC. Protein product: CASVRASSYEQYF.